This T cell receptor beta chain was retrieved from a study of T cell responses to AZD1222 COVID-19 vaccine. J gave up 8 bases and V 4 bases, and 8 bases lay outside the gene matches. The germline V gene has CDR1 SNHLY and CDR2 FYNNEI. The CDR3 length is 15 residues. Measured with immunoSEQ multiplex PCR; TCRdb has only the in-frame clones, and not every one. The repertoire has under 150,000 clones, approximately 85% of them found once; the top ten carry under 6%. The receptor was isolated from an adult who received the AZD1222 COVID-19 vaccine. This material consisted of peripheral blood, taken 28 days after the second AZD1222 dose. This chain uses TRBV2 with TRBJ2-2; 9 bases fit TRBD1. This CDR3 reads CASSGLQGALGELFF. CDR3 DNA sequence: TGTGCCAGCAGTGGATTACAGGGGGCTCTAGGGGAGCTGTTTTTT.